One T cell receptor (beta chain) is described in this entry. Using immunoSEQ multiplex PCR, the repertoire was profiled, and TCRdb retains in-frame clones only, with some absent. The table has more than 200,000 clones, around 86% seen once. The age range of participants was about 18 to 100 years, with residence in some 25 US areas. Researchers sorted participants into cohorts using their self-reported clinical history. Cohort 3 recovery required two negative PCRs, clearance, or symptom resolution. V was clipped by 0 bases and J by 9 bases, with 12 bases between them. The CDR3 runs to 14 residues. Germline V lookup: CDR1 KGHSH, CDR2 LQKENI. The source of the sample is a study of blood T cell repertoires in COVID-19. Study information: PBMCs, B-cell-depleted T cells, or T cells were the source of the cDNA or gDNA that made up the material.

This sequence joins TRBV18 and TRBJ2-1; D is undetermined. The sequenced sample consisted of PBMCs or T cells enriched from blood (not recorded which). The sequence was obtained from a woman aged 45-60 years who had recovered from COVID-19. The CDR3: CASSPPLDSGEQFF. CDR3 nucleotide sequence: TGTGCCAGCTCACCACCCCTAGATTCGGGTGAGCAGTTCTTC.